A single sample is the source of the 22 T cell receptor beta chains below, sequenced in a study of T-cell reconstitution after alpha-beta-depleted transplantation in children. Their specific antigens are unknown. Findings and limits, study-wide: Expanded graft clones, several hundred of them, were reportedly the source of alpha-beta T cells about two months after transplant.

Unique molecular identifiers tagged the TCRbeta library. TCRdb reprocessed the PCR reads via MiXCR and lists one record per CDR3 protein. The table records tens of thousands of distinct CDR3 sequences, 6.4% of them present only once. The sequenced sample was peripheral blood, obtained 60 days after TCRalphabeta/CD19-depleted stem cell transplant. Receptors originate from a child under two years old who had a stem cell transplant for acute myeloid leukemia, so the T cells may come from the graft donor.

The rearrangement uses TRBV28 and TRBJ2-7; TRBD1 matches at 8 bases. This CDR3 has 14 residues. After removal of 6 bases from V and 2 bases from J, the junction contained 6 bases not matched to a gene. The germline V gene encodes CDR1 MDHEN and CDR2 SYDVKM. In DNA, the CDR3 is TGTGCCAGCAGACCCGGACAGGGTCCCTACGAGCAGTACTTC. Residues: CASRPGQGPYEQYF. Supplemented by reference TRBV28 and TRBJ2-7, the full variable domain reads DVKVTQSSRYLVKRTGEKVFLECVQDMDHENMFWYRQDPGLGLRLIYFSYDVKMKEKGDIPEGYSVSREKKERFSLILESASTNQTSMYLCASRPGQGPYEQYFGPGTRLTVT.

This clonotype has ten or more counts. V and J are TRBV9 and TRBJ2-5; no clear D. Germline V lookup: CDR1 SGDLS, CDR2 YYNGEE. V was clipped by 4 bases and J by 5 bases, with 15 bases between them. The CDR3 sequence is 14 residues long. CDR3 loop: CASSPRLLGETQYF. CDR3 coding DNA: TGTGCCAGCAGCCCCCGCCTCCTTGGGGAGACCCAGTACTTC. Based on the CDR3 plus reference TRBV9 and TRBJ2-5, the full variable domain is DSGVTQTPKHLITATGQRVTLRCSPRSGDLSVYWYQQSLDQGLQFLIQYYNGEERAKGNILERFSAQQFPDLHSELNLSSLELGDSALYFCASSPRLLGETQYFGPGTRLLVL.

This clonotype has at least ten counts. This rearrangement joins TRBV7-2 to TRBJ2-1; 8 bases match TRBD2. Per the germline V gene, CDR1 is SGHTA and CDR2 is FQGNSA. This CDR3 is built from 15 residues. Trimming at V came to 4 bases and at J to 9 bases, leaving 11 bases not matched to a gene. For the CDR3, the DNA is TGTGCCAGCAGCTCCCGGGGGTGGCGGGAGGTTGAGCAGTTCTTC. Translated: CASSSRGWREVEQFF.

This clonotype was counted many times. V usage is TRBV5-1 and J usage is TRBJ2-5; D unclear. The germline V gene has CDR1 SGHRS and CDR2 YFSETQ. The V and J ends lost 2 bases and 4 bases respectively, with 6 bases between them. The CDR3 consists of 12 residues. This CDR3 reads CASSFGSETQYF. The CDR3 DNA follows: TGCGCCAGCAGCTTCGGTTCAGAGACCCAGTACTTC.

This clonotype occurred many times. The chain has TRBV6-2 or TRBV6-3 and TRBJ2-7; D is unclear. V gave up 7 bases and J gave up 1 base, with 14 bases separating them. Germline loops: CDR1 MNHEY, CDR2 SVGEGT. This CDR3 comprises 14 residues. This CDR3 reads CASTPGQTSYEQYF. DNA of the CDR3: TGTGCCAGCACCCCCGGGCAGACATCCTACGAGCAGTACTTC.

This clonotype ranks as medium-sized (0.01 to 0.1%). V and J are TRBV7-9 and TRBJ2-7; possible D gene TRBD2, 5 bases. Germline V CDR1 and CDR2: SEHNR, FQNEAQ (reference sequence). The CDR3 contains 17 residues. Trimming took off 5 bases at V and 6 bases at J, with 26 bases between the two ends. CDR3 DNA sequence: TGTGCCAGCAGCCCCCCCCGGTGGACTCCTAGCCGTGTCGAGCAGTACTTC. This gives the protein CASSPPRWTPSRVEQYF.

This clonotype has at least ten counts. The V and J genes are TRBV25-1 and TRBJ2-3; D is unclear. There are 15 residues in the CDR3. Trimming cost V 1 base and J 0 bases, with 8 bases left between them. The germline V gene encodes CDR1 MGHDK and CDR2 SYGVNS. The CDR3 protein is CASSELSSSTDTQYF. The CDR3 DNA reads TGTGCCAGCAGTGAATTAAGTAGCAGCACAGATACGCAGTATTTT.

This clonotype was seen many times. CDR3 residues: CASSLARGLQETQYF. The CDR3 region has the DNA TGTGCCAGCAGCTTAGCACGGGGACTCCAAGAGACCCAGTACTTC. This chain joins TRBV7-2 and TRBJ2-5, with a tentative D call TRBD2 (6 bases). Germline loops: CDR1 SGHTA, CDR2 FQGNSA. Trimming cost V 0 bases and J 1 base, with 9 bases left between them. The CDR3 has 15 residues.

In this sample, this clonotype turned up many times. The rearrangement joins TRBV9 to TRBJ2-1, with 9 bases that match TRBD2. Trimming removed 4 bases from V and 5 bases from J; junction bases left unmatched: 10. CDR3 length: 16 residues. Germline values: CDR1 SGDLS, CDR2 YYNGEE. The CDR3 sequence: CASSTLAGHTHNEQFF. CDR3 sequence (DNA): TGTGCCAGCAGCACACTAGCGGGCCATACCCACAATGAGCAGTTCTTC.

This clonotype occurred many times. The V call is TRBV9, the J call TRBJ1-5; possibly TRBD1 for D (5 bases). Germline CDR1 and CDR2: SGDLS and YYNGEE. This CDR3 region has 14 residues. Trimming removed 3 bases from V and 2 bases from J, with 9 bases in between. The DNA of the CDR3 is TGTGCCAGCAGCGGGGGGGTGGGCAATCAGCCCCAGCATTTT. The encoded protein is CASSGGVGNQPQHF.

Concerning this clonotype itself: Sequence at one end of the junction differs from germline and may be a read error. The chain employs TRBV5-6 and TRBJ1-2; no clear D. Germline CDR1 SGHDT, CDR2 YYEEEE. The CDR3 has 13 amino acids. The CDR3 loop reads CASSPGFLYCYTF. The CDR3 bases are TGTGCCAGCAGCCCCGGGTTCCTCTATTGCTACACCTTC.

In its sample, this clonotype was seen many times. The rearrangement links TRBV6-5 to TRBJ2-1; 7 positions match TRBD1. V lost 0 bases and J lost 1; bases outside the gene matches: 9. Germline loops: CDR1 MNHEY, CDR2 SVGAGI. This CDR3 contains 18 residues. The CDR3 region has the DNA TGTGCCAGCAGTTACTCGATTAGGGGGCTAGGGTCCTACAATGAGCAGTTCTTC. This sequence encodes CASSYSIRGLGSYNEQFF.

There are many counts of this clonotype. This sequence joins TRBV7-2 and TRBJ2-5; 8 bases map to TRBD2. Germline V gives CDR1 SGHTA, CDR2 FQGNSA. This CDR3 region has 12 residues. The CDR3 DNA is TGTGAATCGGGAGGGCCGCGAGAGACCCAGTACTTC. It yields the protein CESGGPRETQYF.

This clonotype was observed many times. The V and J genes are TRBV7-8 and TRBJ2-2; TRBD2 matches at 10 bases. The CDR3 has 17 residues. Germline CDR1 is SGHVS and CDR2 is FQNEAQ. Unmatched junction bases numbered 5, after V lost 0 bases and J lost 4 bases. The CDR3 DNA sequence: TGTGCCAGCAGCTTAGCGCCTAGCGGGAGTGGCACCGGGGAGCTGTTTTTT. It specifies CASSLAPSGSGTGELFF.

This clonotype has more than one count but fewer than ten. The CDR3 DNA is TGTGCCAGCAGCACCGGACAGTCAAGGGTCGAGCAGTACTTC. Its translation: CASSTGQSRVEQYF. The V and J genes are TRBV28 and TRBJ2-7, with D tentatively TRBD1 (6 bases). Between the trimmed V and J ends, which lost 6 bases and 6 bases, there was a span of 18 bases. This CDR3 has 14 residues. Germline V CDR1 and CDR2: MDHEN, SYDVKM.

The sample holds many counts of this clonotype. CDR3 protein: CASSQENRKDQPQHF. The DNA for the CDR3 is TGCGCCAGCAGCCAAGAGAACAGGAAGGATCAGCCCCAGCATTTT. The chain is built from TRBV4-3 and TRBJ1-5; the D gene is possibly TRBD1 (5 bases). The CDR3 length is 15 residues. Germline CDR1 is LGHNA and CDR2 is YSLEER. The V gene lost 0 bases and the J gene lost 5 bases, with 11 bases spanning the gap.

This clonotype was counted ten times or more. CDR3 sequence reads: CSAKGYGRESYF. CDR3 sequence (DNA): TGCAGTGCTAAAGGATACGGACGGGAATCGTACTTC. V is TRBV20-1 and J is TRBJ2-7; D might be TRBD2 (5 bases). V was trimmed by 4 bases and J by 12 bases, leaving 19 bases between them. CDR1 is DFQATT and CDR2 is SNEGSKA in the germline V gene (reference sequence). The CDR3 is 12 residues long.

Many counts were recorded for this clonotype. CDR3 in amino acids: CASNHALYLPDRGETGELFF. As DNA, the CDR3 is TGTGCCAGCAACCACGCTCTATACCTCCCCGACAGGGGGGAAACCGGGGAGCTGTTTTTT. The chain is built from TRBV9 and TRBJ2-2, with 9 nucleotides matching TRBD1. The CDR3 totals 20 residues. The trim removed 6 bases at V and 5 bases at J, leaving 23 bases unmatched. Germline CDR1 and CDR2: SGDLS and YYNGEE.

This clonotype was seen many times. This chain's CDR3 is CASSLGDQSTDTQYF. The CDR3 region has the DNA TGTGCCAGCAGTTTGGGGGACCAGAGCACAGATACGCAGTATTTT. The chain recombines TRBV12-3 or TRBV12-4 with TRBJ2-3, with D perhaps being TRBD1 or TRBD2 (5 bases each). This CDR3 spans 15 amino acids. Trimming stripped 3 bases from V and 0 bases from J, with 10 bases between.

This clonotype was counted ten times or more. V gene TRBV2 combines with J gene TRBJ2-1; TRBD2 agrees at 13 bases. The CDR3 is 16 amino acids. Germline lookup yields CDR1 SNHLY and CDR2 FYNNEI. The J segment lost 9 bases and the V segment lost 6 bases, leaving 11 bases of the junction unmatched. CDR3 protein: CASRPPLAGGQGEQFF. For the CDR3, the DNA is TGTGCCAGCAGACCCCCACTAGCGGGAGGGCAGGGTGAGCAGTTCTTC.

This clonotype was seen many times. This chain connects TRBV2 to TRBJ2-7; D unclear. The ends were cut back, 2 bases at V and 6 bases at J, with 17 bases in the middle. CDR3 size: 15 residues. CDR1 SNHLY and CDR2 FYNNEI come from the germline V gene. This chain's CDR3 is CASSETMSVTREQYF. The CDR3 DNA is TGTGCCAGCAGTGAAACGATGAGTGTGACGCGCGAGCAGTACTTC.

This clonotype is labeled medium-sized. The CDR3 bases are TGTGCCAGCAGTGAAATGGGGATCGTGGACACCATATATTTT. It codes for CASSEMGIVDTIYF. This chain connects TRBV2 to TRBJ1-3; D uncertain. This CDR3 has 14 residues. Trimming cost V 2 bases and J 8 bases, with 13 bases left between them. Per the germline V gene, CDR1 is SNHLY and CDR2 is FYNNEI.